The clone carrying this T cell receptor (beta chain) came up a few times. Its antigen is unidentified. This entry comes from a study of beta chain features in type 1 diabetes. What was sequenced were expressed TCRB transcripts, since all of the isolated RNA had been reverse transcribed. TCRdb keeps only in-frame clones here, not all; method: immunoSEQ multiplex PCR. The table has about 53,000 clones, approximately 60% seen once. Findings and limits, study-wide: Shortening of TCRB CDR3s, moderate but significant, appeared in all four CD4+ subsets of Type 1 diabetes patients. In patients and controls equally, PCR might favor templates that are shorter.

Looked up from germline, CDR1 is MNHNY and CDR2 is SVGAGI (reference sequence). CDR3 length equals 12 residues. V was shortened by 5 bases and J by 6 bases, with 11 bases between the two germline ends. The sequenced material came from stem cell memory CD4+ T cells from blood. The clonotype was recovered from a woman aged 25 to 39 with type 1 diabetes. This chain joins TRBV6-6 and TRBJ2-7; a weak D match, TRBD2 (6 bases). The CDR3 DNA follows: TGTGCCAGCAGTCACCGGAGGGCCGAGCAGTACTTC. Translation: CASSHRRAEQYF.